What follows is one TCR beta chain and its context. This clonotype was detected only a few times. Its antigen remains undetermined. No base qualities exist here, and no much larger clone lies one base off it. Receptor amplification or capture employed multiplex PCR. The sequencer listed for this sample is Illumina HiSeq 4000. CDR3 regions were amplified by Arm-PCR with iRepertoire HTBI primers to construct TCR beta libraries. Before sequencing, the PCR products went through gel purification. In the original analysis: A total of roughly 58 TRBV and more than twelve TRBJ segments were identified across samples and were used for gene usage analysis of CDR3 amino acid clonotypes. COPE and FqMerger were used to merge the filtered high-quality paired reads into contigs. BLAST was used to align contigs to IMGT TRBV, TRBD and TRBJ reference genes, and CDR3 was defined according to IMGT. Highly expanded clones were defined as clonotypes with a frequency above 0.1%. Shannon entropy served as the measure of repertoire diversity, while the Gini coefficient captured V-J evenness. Public clonotypes were defined as clonotypes shared by more than one individual. Using fastp at Q25 and MiXCR, TCRdb reprocessed the public reads and kept productive beta chains. Records with the same CDR3 protein are collapsed into one entry carrying the most frequent genes and DNA. None of the V and J calls come from the authors' own analysis; TCRdb made them. The sample table records about 420,000 distinct CDR3 sequences; around 22% of these occur just once. The ten largest clones take up approximately 26% of the sample.

The V and J ends are trimmed by 4 bases and 4 bases, leaving 10 bases between them. From its cysteine to its phenylalanine, the CDR3 spans 13 amino acids. Only CDR3 DNA is held: 39 bases, read in frame from base 1. The record originates from a study of regulatory T cells in long-lasting Graves disease (dated by TCRdb to the early 2020s). Background for the entire study: Persistent Graves' disease meant more than 5 years of antithyroid drug treatment with TSH receptor autoantibodies that stayed positive. Antithyroid drugs had been taken for about 10.3 years on average by persistent Graves' disease patients in the clinical cohort. Patients with persistent Graves' disease were compared with patients with newly diagnosed Graves' disease using TCR sequencing and RNA sequencing of peripheral blood. A total of roughly 35 samples were covered by TCR sequencing, comprising about 13 persistent and roughly 20 newly diagnosed Graves' disease patients. The study took place in China and was registered as a clinical trial.

The time point label, read with the paper, signifies: persistent/refractory GD, antithyroid drugs over 5 years with positive TRAb. For both TCR sequencing and RNA sequencing, RNA was extracted from PBMCs using TRIzol. Graves' disease was diagnosed according to American Thyroid Association guidelines. The patients came from an endocrinology department in Xi'an, China. Each patient gave approximately 8.8 milliliters of peripheral blood, collected in an EDTA anticoagulant tube. Ficoll Paque Plus density gradient separation was used to isolate PBMCs, and no further T cell sorting was done. An Agilent 2100 Bioanalyzer and agarose gel were used to check RNA quality, while a NanoDrop 2000 measured RNA concentration. Broader findings and caveats from the paper: Sequencing and analysis were limited to the TCR beta chain. Only peripheral blood was studied, because thyroid tissue, the primary lesion, was inaccessible. Preferential use of TRBV28, TRBJ1-2 and TRBJ2-5 was observed in persistent disease, whereas TRBV20-1 and TRBJ2-1 were favored in newly diagnosed disease. A larger number of public clonotypes was shared among persistent patients (over 2,500) than among newly diagnosed patients (around 890). As a limitation, the authors acknowledged that the small sample size may reduce accuracy. Compared with newly diagnosed patients, persistent Graves' disease patients had lower TCR Shannon entropy and fewer highly expanded clones, which suggests clonal expansion.

The chain couples TRBV12-3 or TRBV12-4 to TRBJ1-2; a confident D gene designation cannot be given. The source was peripheral blood mononuclear cells (PBMCs), collected when the disease was refractory, from a patient treated with antithyroid drugs. The TCR sequence derives from a female donor with Graves disease. The CDR3: CASSYFPAYGYTF. The DNA sequence follows: TGTGCCAGCAGTTACTTTCCAGCCTATGGCTACACCTTC.